A single TCR beta chain is shown here with its context. Sequenced by immunoSEQ multiplex PCR; TCRdb stores in-frame clones only, minus some. Of hundreds of thousands of clones listed, around 88% were seen once; the top ten hold roughly 1.2%. Germline V gives CDR1 SGHRS, CDR2 YFSETQ. The V and J ends lost 4 bases and 3 bases, in that order; junction bases with no gene match: 4. The CDR3 totals 14 residues. The data belong to a study of blood T cell repertoires in COVID-19. Input material: PBMCs or T cells enriched from blood (not recorded which). The V and J genes are TRBV5-1 and TRBJ1-5; TRBD1 matches at 7 bases. The sequence was collected from a woman aged 35 to 49 with acute COVID-19. The DNA for the CDR3 is TGCGCCAGCAGCACCGGACAGGACAATCAGCCCCAGCATTTT. Residues: CASSTGQDNQPQHF.